This paragraph covers one T cell receptor (beta chain) sequence. These data come from a study of Graves' ophthalmopathy and Graves' hyperthyroidism. Study details: Hyperthyroidism was classified as stable if no ophthalmopathy occurred within 18 months of follow-up.

RNA transcripts served as template for amplifying TCR beta CDR3 sequences. In the first round, RT-PCR was carried out with HTBI primers, and a multiplex PCR formed the second round. Each CDR3 protein is one row after TCRdb ran MiXCR on the multiplex PCR reads. This sample has around 1,000,000 distinct CDR3 sequences, with around a third found just once. The CDR3 consists of 15 residues. Trimming pared 6 bases from V and 0 bases from J, leaving 15 bases between. Germline V gene lookup returns CDR1 LNHDA and CDR2 SQIVND (reference sequence). V usage is TRBV19 and J usage is TRBJ2-7; perhaps D is TRBD1 or TRBD2 (5 bases each). The source is an adult man with Graves' hyperthyroidism. Material for sequencing was peripheral blood or thyroid tissue (not recorded which). DNA of the CDR3: TGTGCCAGTAGAAGTAGCGTTACAGGCTCCTACGAGCAGTACTTC. This translates into CASRSSVTGSYEQYF. The full variable domain, in which reference TRBV19 and TRBJ2-7 provide the parts outside the CDR3, is DGGITQSPKYLFRKEGQNVTLSCEQNLNHDAMYWYRQDPGQGLRLIYYSQIVNDFQKGDIAEGYSVSREKKESFPLTVTSAQKNPTAFYLCASRSSVTGSYEQYFGPGTRLTVT.